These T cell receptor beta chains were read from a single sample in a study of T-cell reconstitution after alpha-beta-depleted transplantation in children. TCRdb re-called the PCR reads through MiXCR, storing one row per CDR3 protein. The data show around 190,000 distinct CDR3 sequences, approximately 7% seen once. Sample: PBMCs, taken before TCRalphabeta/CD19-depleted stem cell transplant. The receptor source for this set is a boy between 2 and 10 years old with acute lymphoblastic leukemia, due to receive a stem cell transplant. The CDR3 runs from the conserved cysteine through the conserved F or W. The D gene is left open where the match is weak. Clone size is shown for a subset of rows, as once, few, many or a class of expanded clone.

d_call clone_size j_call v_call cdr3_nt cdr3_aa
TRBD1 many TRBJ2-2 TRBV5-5 TGTGCCAGCAGCCCCGGAGAGGGACAGCACACCGGGGAGCTGTTTTTT CASSPGEGQHTGELFF
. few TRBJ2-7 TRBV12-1 TGTGCCAGCAGCGCTCGCTTCATGGGAAACGAGCAGTACTTC CASSARFMGNEQYF
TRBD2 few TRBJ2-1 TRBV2 TGTGCCAGCAGTGAGGACCGAGCGGGGGTATACAATGAGCAGTTCTTC CASSEDRAGVYNEQFF
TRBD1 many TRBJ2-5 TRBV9 TGTGCCAGCAGCGTAGGAGGGGGCGCGGAGACCCAGTACTTC CASSVGGGAETQYF
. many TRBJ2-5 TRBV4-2 TGTGCCAGCAGCCAAGGTTACAGGGAGGAGACCCAGTACTTC CASSQGYREETQYF
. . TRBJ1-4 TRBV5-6 TGTGCCAGCAGCCCCCAAAGTGGCTGGGGGGAAAAACTGTTTTTT CASSPQSGWGEKLFF
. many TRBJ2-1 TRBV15 TGTGCCACCAGCATGGAGGGGAAGCAGTTCTTC CATSMEGKQFF
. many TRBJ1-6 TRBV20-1 TGCAGTGCCCCCAGGGAACTACAGGGTGTGGATTCACCCCTCCACTTT CSAPRELQGVDSPLHF
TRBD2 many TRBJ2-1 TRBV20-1 TGCAGTGCAAACAAACTAGCGGGATGGAATGAGCAGTTCTTC CSANKLAGWNEQFF
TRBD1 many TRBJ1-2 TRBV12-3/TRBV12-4 TGTGCCAGCAGTCAAAGTAACAGGGGAAGAACCTATGGCTACACCTTC CASSQSNRGRTYGYTF
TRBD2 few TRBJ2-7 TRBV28 TGTGCCAGCAGTTTAAAGAGCGGGAGCCCCTACGAGCAGTACTTC CASSLKSGSPYEQYF
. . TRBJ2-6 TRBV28 TGTGCCAGCAGTATAACTTCTGGGGCCAACGTCCTGACTTTC CASSITSGANVLTF
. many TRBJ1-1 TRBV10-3 TGTGCCATCATGAGGGAGGGCACTGAAGCTTTCTTT CAIMREGTEAFF
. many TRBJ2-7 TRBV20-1 TGCAGTGCTAGGGCGGGTTCCTACGAGCAGTACTTC CSARAGSYEQYF
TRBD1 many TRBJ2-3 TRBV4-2 TGTGCCAGCAGCGTAGTGGACAGGGATCCTGTAGATACGCAGTATTTT CASSVVDRDPVDTQYF
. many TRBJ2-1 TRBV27 TGTGCCAGCAGTGGAGGGACAGAACCAAATGAGCAGTTCTTC CASSGGTEPNEQFF
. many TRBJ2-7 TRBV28 TGTGCCATCAAGTCCGGGACGGACTACGAGCAGTACTTC CAIKSGTDYEQYF
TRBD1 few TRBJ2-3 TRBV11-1 TGTGCCAGCAGCTTGAACAGGGGTATTTCAGATACGCAGTATTTT CASSLNRGISDTQYF
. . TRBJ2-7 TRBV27 TGTGCCAGCAGGTGGCGGGGCACCTACGAGCAGTACTTC CASRWRGTYEQYF
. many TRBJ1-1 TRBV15 TGTGCCACCAGCAGAGTTAGAGGGGTGAACACTGAAGCTTTCTTT CATSRVRGVNTEAFF
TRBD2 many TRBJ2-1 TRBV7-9 TGTGCCAGCAGCTTAGAAGGTCCAGCGGGGGGATGGAATGAGCAGTTCTTC CASSLEGPAGGWNEQFF
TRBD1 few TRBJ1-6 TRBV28 TGTGCCAGCAGTCTATTACAGGGGGTATTCAATTCACCCCTCCACTTT CASSLLQGVFNSPLHF
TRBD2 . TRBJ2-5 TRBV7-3 TGTGCCAGCAGCCCGAGCGGGACTTGGGGCGAGACCCAGTACTTC CASSPSGTWGETQYF
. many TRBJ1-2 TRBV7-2 TGTGCCAGCTCCCCGCCGGGATTCTACTATGGCTACACCTTC CASSPPGFYYGYTF
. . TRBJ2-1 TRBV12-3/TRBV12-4 TGTGCCAGCAGTTTAGGGTCAGGGATGAATGAGCAGTTCTTC CASSLGSGMNEQFF
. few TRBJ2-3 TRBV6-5 TGTGCCAGCAGTTACTCATCAGGTGGCACAGATACGCAGTATTTT CASSYSSGGTDTQYF
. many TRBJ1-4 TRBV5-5 TGTGCCAGCAGCTTGGCCGGGGGTGGAGAAAAACTGTTTTTT CASSLAGGGEKLFF
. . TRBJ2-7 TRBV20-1 TGCAGTGCTAATACAGGGAGTTCCTACGAGCAGTACTTC CSANTGSSYEQYF
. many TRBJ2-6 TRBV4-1 TGCGCCAGCGGGGGCAGGGATCACTCTGGGGCCAACGTCCTGACTTTC CASGGRDHSGANVLTF
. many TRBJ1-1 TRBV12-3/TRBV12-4 TGTGCCAGCAGTTCCGGTTCGGGAGCTTTCTTT CASSSGSGAFF
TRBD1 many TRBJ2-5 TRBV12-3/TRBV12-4 TGTGCCAGCAGCTCCTCCGGGACAGGGGTGACCTGGACCCAGTACTTC CASSSSGTGVTWTQYF
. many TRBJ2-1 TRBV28 TGTGCCAGCAGCCTCCCCATAAGCTTTATGGAGCAGTTCTTC CASSLPISFMEQFF
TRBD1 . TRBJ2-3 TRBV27 TGTGCCAGCACTTCATCCCCAGGGGGCCTCAGCACAGATACGCAGTATTTT CASTSSPGGLSTDTQYF
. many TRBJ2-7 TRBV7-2 TGTGCCAGCAGCTTAGAGGCCCAAGAGATCTACGAGCAGTACTTC CASSLEAQEIYEQYF
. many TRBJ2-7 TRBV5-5 TGTGCCAGCAGCTTGGAGGGCAGGACCTACGAGCAGTACTTC CASSLEGRTYEQYF
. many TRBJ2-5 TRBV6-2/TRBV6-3 TGTGCCAGCAGTTGGAGGGCCGGTGAGACCCAGTACTTC CASSWRAGETQYF
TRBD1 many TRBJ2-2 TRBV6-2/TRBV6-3 TGTGCCAGCAGGGACAGGGAGGAAACCGGGGAGCTGTTTTTT CASRDREETGELFF
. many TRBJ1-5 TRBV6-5 TGTGCCAGCAGTCCCCTAGGCAATCAGCCCCAGCATTTT CASSPLGNQPQHF
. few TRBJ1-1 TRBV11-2 TGTGCCAGCAGTCAGGCCCACACTGAAGCTTTCTTT CASSQAHTEAFF
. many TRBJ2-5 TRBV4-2 TGTGCCAGCAGCCAAGACTCAGGGAAAATTGAGACCGCCCCAAAGTACTTC CASSQDSGKIETAPKYF
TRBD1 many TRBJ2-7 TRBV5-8 TGTGCCAGCAGCGCTTTACAGGGGTCCTACGAGCAGTACTTC CASSALQGSYEQYF
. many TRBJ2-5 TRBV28 TGTGCCAGCAGTCCTAGCGAAGAGACCCAGTACTTC CASSPSEETQYF
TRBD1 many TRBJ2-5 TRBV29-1 TGCAGCGTTGATTCAGGGGGAGAGACCCAGTACTTC CSVDSGGETQYF
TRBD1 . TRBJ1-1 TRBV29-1 TGCAGCGGGGGACAGGGGAGGACTGAAGCTTTCTTT CSGGQGRTEAFF
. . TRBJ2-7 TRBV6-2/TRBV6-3 TGTGCCAGCAGAGGGTCGGGACAAAGATCCTACGAGCAGTACTTC CASRGSGQRSYEQYF
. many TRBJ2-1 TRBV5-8 TGTGCCAGCAGCTTGGGCCTACCTTCCTACAATGAGCAGTTCTTC CASSLGLPSYNEQFF
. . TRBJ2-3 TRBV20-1 TGCAGGGCCACATGGGGACTGAGCACAGATACGCAGTATTTT CRATWGLSTDTQYF
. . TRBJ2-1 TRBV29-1 TGCAGCGTTTTGGTGGCGTACAATGAGCAGTTCTTC CSVLVAYNEQFF
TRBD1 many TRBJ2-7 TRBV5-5 TGTGCCAGCAGCCGGCCGGGACAGGGGTACGAGCAGTACTTC CASSRPGQGYEQYF
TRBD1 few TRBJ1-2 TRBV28 TGTGCCAGCAGTCAGGGACAGGGACGGGGCTACACCTTC CASSQGQGRGYTF
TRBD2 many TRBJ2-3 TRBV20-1 TGCAGTGCTAGACCCAATAGCGGGGGGAACACAGATACGCAGTATTTT CSARPNSGGNTDTQYF
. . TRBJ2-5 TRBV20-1 TGCTGTGCTAAAGACAGCACCACGGCATTTTGGACCCAGTACTTC CCAKDSTTAFWTQYF
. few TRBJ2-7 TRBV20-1 TGCAGTGCTAGGGCGATTTCGGACGAGCAGTACTTC CSARAISDEQYF